Listed here are 13 T cell receptor beta chains from one sample, sequenced in a study of cytomegalovirus exposure and HLA in healthy donors. Primers included in the PCR were 60 Vbeta and 13 Jbeta primers. Using immunoSEQ multiplex PCR, the repertoire was profiled, and TCRdb retains in-frame clones only, with some absent. The top ten clones hold around 0.2% of a sample with hundreds of thousands of clones, more than 60% of them seen once. Material for sequencing was PBMCs. The receptor set was obtained from a girl aged 2-15 years in good health and CMV-seronegative.

This chain connects TRBV25-1 to TRBJ1-1; perhaps TRBD1 as D (6 bases). The CDR3 sequence is 12 residues long. V lost 8 bases, J lost 4 bases, and 11 bases lay in between. Germline V gene lookup returns CDR1 MGHDK and CDR2 SYGVNS. The CDR3, as DNA: TGTGCCAGCGGCCAGGGGACCACTGAAGCTTTCTTT. Translating it yields CASGQGTTEAFF.

This rearrangement joins TRBV5-1 to TRBJ1-5; TRBD1 is a possible D gene (5 bases). V was cut by 5 bases and J by 0 bases, with 9 bases left in between. CDR1 is SGHRS and CDR2 is YFSETQ in the germline V gene. There are 14 residues in the CDR3. Here the CDR3 reads CASSPGNSNQPQHF. The DNA for the CDR3 is TGCGCCAGCAGTCCAGGGAATAGCAATCAGCCCCAGCATTTT. Full variable domain (missing parts from reference TRBV5-1 and TRBJ1-5): KAGVTQTPRYLIKTRGQQVTLSCSPISGHRSVSWYQQTPGQGLQFLFEYFSETQRNKGNFPGRFSGRQFSNSRSEMNVSTLELGDSALYLCASSPGNSNQPQHFGDGTRLSIL.

Notes on this clone: One end of the junction is discordant with germline, which a read error may explain. The chain uses TRBV5-1 and TRBJ2-7; a possible D gene is TRBD1 (6 bases). The CDR3 totals 15 residues. The germline V gene encodes CDR1 SGHRS and CDR2 YFSETQ. The CDR3 sequence: CASSPRDKEKYGQYF. CDR3 coding DNA: TGCGCCAGCAGCCCCCGGGACAAAGAAAAATACGGGCAGTACTTC.

The chain uses TRBV5-1 and TRBJ2-3; 9 positions agree with TRBD2. Germline lookup yields CDR1 SGHRS and CDR2 YFSETQ. The junction had 6 bases not matched to a gene; V was cut back by 3 bases and J by 1 base. The CDR3 contains 16 residues. CDR3: CASSSASGKGTDTQYF. The CDR3 nucleotides are TGCGCCAGCAGCTCGGCTAGCGGGAAAGGCACAGATACGCAGTATTTT.

The rearrangement links TRBV15 to TRBJ2-3; 13 nucleotides match TRBD2. Losses at the gene ends were 3 bases for V and 6 bases for J; bases not matched to a gene: 3. The CDR3 has 15 residues. Per germline, CDR1 LNHNV and CDR2 YYDKDF (reference sequence). In DNA, the CDR3 is TGTGCCACCAGCAGGGGACTAGCGGGAAGGGATACGCAGTATTTT. This translates into CATSRGLAGRDTQYF.

This sequence joins TRBV2 and TRBJ2-1; the D gene is possibly TRBD1 (5 bases). The V gene lost 6 bases and the J gene lost 5 bases, with 11 bases spanning the gap. Germline V gene sequence: CDR1 SNHLY, CDR2 FYNNEI. CDR3 length: 13 amino acids. The chain's CDR3 is CASSLDRNNEQFF. DNA for the CDR3: TGTGCCAGCAGCCTTGACAGAAACAATGAGCAGTTCTTC.

Here the CDR3 DNA reads TGTGCCAGCAGCTTACAGGGGCTAGGTCAGCCCCAGCATTTT. Residues: CASSLQGLGQPQHF. The chain couples TRBV7-9 to TRBJ1-5, with D possibly matching TRBD1 (6 bases). Germline-derived CDR1 and CDR2 are SEHNR and FQNEAQ (reference sequence). Trimming took off 2 bases at V and 6 bases at J, with 11 bases between the two ends. The CDR3 is 14 amino acids.

V gene TRBV4-2 combines with J gene TRBJ1-1, with D uncertain. This CDR3 has 16 amino acids. The V gene lost 0 bases and the J gene lost 1 base, with 12 bases spanning the gap. Germline V lookup: CDR1 LGHNA, CDR2 YNFKEQ. The CDR3 protein is CASSQDHGRRNTEAFF. The CDR3, as DNA: TGTGCCAGCAGCCAAGATCATGGCCGCCGGAACACTGAAGCTTTCTTT.

The J gene is TRBJ2-1, the V gene TRBV7-9; a possible D gene is TRBD1 (6 bases). V gave up 3 bases and J gave up 2 bases, with 8 bases separating them. The CDR3 runs to 14 residues. CDR1 is SEHNR and CDR2 is FQNEAQ in the germline V gene (reference sequence). Here the CDR3 reads CASSFQGTYNEQFF. The CDR3 nucleotides read TGTGCCAGCAGCTTTCAGGGGACCTACAATGAGCAGTTCTTC. Complete variable domain (other parts from reference TRBV7-9 and TRBJ2-1): DTGVSQNPRHKITKRGQNVTFRCDPISEHNRLYWYRQTLGQGPEFLTYFQNEAQLEKSRLLSDRFSAERPKGSFSTLEIQRTEQGDSAMYLCASSFQGTYNEQFFGPGTRLTVL.

The chain employs TRBV2 and TRBJ1-6, with 8 nucleotides matching TRBD1. The trim removed 7 bases at V and 5 bases at J, leaving 7 bases unmatched. Germline V lookup: CDR1 SNHLY, CDR2 FYNNEI. The CDR3 loop spans 15 amino acids. Written as DNA, the CDR3 is TGTGCCAGCACCCAGGACAGGGTGAATAATTCACCCCTCCACTTT. It specifies CASTQDRVNNSPLHF.

The chain recombines TRBV18 with TRBJ1-1, with a possible D match to TRBD1 (6 bases). The CDR3 covers 13 residues. Trimming took off 4 bases at V and 5 bases at J, with 11 bases between the two ends. The germline V gene has CDR1 KGHSH and CDR2 LQKENI. Written as DNA, the CDR3 is TGTGCCAGCTCACAAACACAGGGAACTGAAGCTTTCTTT. It codes for CASSQTQGTEAFF.

The rearrangement joins TRBV27 to TRBJ2-3, with 9 bases lining up with TRBD2. Germline V CDR1 and CDR2: MNHEY, SMNVEV (reference sequence). After removal of 5 bases from V and 2 bases from J, the junction contained 8 bases not matched to a gene. The CDR3 sequence is 16 residues long. In nucleotides, the CDR3 is TGTGCCAGCAGTCCCGAGGGCGGGGGGGTCACAGATACGCAGTATTTT. The encoded protein is CASSPEGGGVTDTQYF.

The rearrangement uses TRBV9 and TRBJ2-5, with a possible D match to TRBD1 (6 bases). With the DNA end fitting TRBJ2-7 better, the J assignment may be wrong. This CDR3 spans 13 amino acids. Germline V CDR1 and CDR2: SGDLS, YYNGEE. As DNA, the CDR3 is TGTGCCAGCAGCGTAATGGGGGCGGGCGAGCAGTACTTC. It specifies CASSVMGAGEQYF.